This record covers a single T cell receptor (beta chain). The antigen this receptor binds is unknown. The data were obtained in a study of T cell responses to AZD1222 COVID-19 vaccine (dated by TCRdb to 2020 to 2022). Context from the whole study: A total of 230 to 250 trial participants underwent TCR sequencing, of whom approximately 210 received two doses of AZD1222 and 26 received two doses of the MenACWY control vaccine. Trial participants were enrolled into age subgroups of 18-55, 56-69 and 70-plus years, which contained about 150, 28 and 57 TCR-sequenced participants, respectively. Paper-wide results and their limitations: In the small 56-69-year group, the increase in depth fell short of significance, most likely because of low power. No day 14 peak-response samples were available, so repertoires were characterized only after the peak T cell response. Participants were mostly white British and included more females than males, and it was suggested by the authors that clonal diversity may have been underestimated. Only 5 to 7 AZD1222 recipients were SARS-CoV-2 seropositive at baseline, limiting conclusions about previously exposed vaccinees. Reportedly, almost half of the unique spike-specific TCRs recognized epitopes lying outside the regions that are mutated in the B.1.351 and B.1.1.7 variants. After two AZD1222 doses, both the breadth and the depth of spike-specific TCRs were significantly higher than at day 0 and than in MenACWY recipients. CD4 TCRs associated with the vaccine covered the entire spike protein, and the dominant responses were in regions 160-218 and 743-854.

The CDR3 goes from the cysteine to the phenylalanine over 16 residues. The read is trimmed to its CDR3 DNA, 48 bases read in frame from base 1. CDR1 and CDR2 are drawn from the germline V gene: MNHEY, SVGAGI. Unmatched junction bases come to 9, with V trimmed by 2 bases and J by 5 bases. The time point label on this specimen signifies: baseline before first vaccination. Samples from vaccinated people were obtained from the UK trials COV001 and COV002, which included a single-blind randomized controlled phase 2/3 trial of AZD1222 (ChAdOx1 nCoV-19) in healthy adults. For TCRbeta chain sequencing, PBMC samples from trial participants were taken at day 0 and at day 28 after the second dose. The CDR3 regions of human TCRbeta chains were subjected to immunosequencing. Concerning the study's data processing: Repertoire TCRs were checked for matches against a reference library of SARS-CoV-2-specific TCRs that had been generated using the MIRA antigen-specificity platform. Breadth was defined as the fraction of unique TCRs that were SARS-CoV-2-associated. Depth was defined as the fraction of total T cells that were SARS-CoV-2-associated. Using the MIRA data, each spike-specific TCR was assigned both to the spike region to which the TCR was reactive and to a CD4 or CD8 class. Log10-transformed breadth and depth values were compared by one-way ANOVA with Sidak's multiple comparisons tests. TCRdb stores this immuneACCESS table with in-frame sequences only. Part of the clones is absent; in the studies checked, under half of the shortfall reflects unresolved V genes, and no reason is known for the rest. V and J calls and clone size are as listed in that table; D and trimming were resolved from the DNA. The sample's table lists a count of about 140,000 clones. The ten largest make up approximately 2% of the sample.

The chain couples TRBV6-5 to TRBJ1-5, and 7 junctional nucleotides match TRBD1. The source of this sequence is an adult in good health. Sequencing used peripheral blood. This receptor carries the CDR3 CASSYTRQGFDQPQHF. The bases are TGTGCCAGCAGTTACACCCGACAGGGCTTCGATCAGCCCCAGCATTTT.